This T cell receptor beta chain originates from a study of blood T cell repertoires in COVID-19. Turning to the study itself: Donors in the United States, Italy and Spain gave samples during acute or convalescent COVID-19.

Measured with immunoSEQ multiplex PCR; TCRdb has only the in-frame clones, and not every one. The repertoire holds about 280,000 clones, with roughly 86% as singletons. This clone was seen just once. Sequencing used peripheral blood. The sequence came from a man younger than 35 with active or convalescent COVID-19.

DNA of the CDR3: TGTGCCAGCAGCCATATTACTTCGACAGGGGAGAACTATGGCTACACCTTC. As protein: CASSHITSTGENYGYTF. The chain carries TRBV7-8 and TRBJ1-2; the match to TRBD1 covers 8 bases. The V gene end was trimmed by 5 bases and the J gene end by 2 bases; junction bases not matched to a gene: 13. Germline CDR1 is SGHVS and CDR2 is FQNEAQ. This CDR3 spans 17 amino acids.